One sample yielded the 6 T cell receptor beta chains listed below, sequenced in a study of response to subunit inactivated influenza vaccine (dated by TCRdb to 2016 to 2019). To prepare the library, RT-PCR was applied. The run used an Illumina HiSeq 2500. The public reads were reanalyzed by TCRdb: fastp trimming at Q25, MiXCR alignment, in-frame beta chains only. Each CDR3 protein gets just one entry, which takes the most common genes and DNA from the rows behind it. In all, the sample holds about 570,000 distinct CDR3 sequences, and around 10% of those were seen once. More than 9.5% of the sample is taken by the ten largest. This same sample was also part of a study on T cells expressing NK-cell markers. Looking at the second paper: 5'RACE template switching, by which a universal primer site and unique molecular identifiers were added, was used to make TCR beta cDNA libraries.

Material: PBMCs from blood, obtained on the day of vaccination. Receptors originate from a middle-aged man who received an inactivated influenza vaccine. Donor details come from another sample of the same person, matched by shared clones.

This clonotype was counted between two and nine times. The genes are TRBV7-2 and TRBJ2-2; D call uncertain. Trimming removed 4 bases from V and 3 bases from J, with 15 bases in between. The CDR3 covers 16 residues. Looked up from germline, CDR1 is SGHTA and CDR2 is FQGNSA. CDR3 sequence reads: CASSSTFGRYTGELFF. The CDR3 DNA reads as TGTGCCAGCAGCTCCACCTTCGGCCGATACACCGGGGAGCTGTTTTTT.

This clonotype was detected ten times or more. This chain uses TRBV7-9 with TRBJ2-1; possible D gene TRBD2, 5 bases. Germline-derived CDR1 and CDR2 are SEHNR and FQNEAQ (reference sequence). This CDR3 comprises 16 residues. V lost 5 bases and J 2 bases, leaving 16 bases between the germline ends. The CDR3 here is CASSPSSAGPYNEQFF. The CDR3 DNA sequence: TGTGCCAGCAGCCCTAGTAGCGCAGGACCCTACAATGAGCAGTTCTTC.

J is TRBJ2-1 and V is TRBV4-3; the D call may be TRBD1 or TRBD2 (5 bases each). Trimming removed 2 bases at V and 5 bases at J, with 13 bases between. Germline CDR1 is LGHNA and CDR2 is YSLEER. The CDR3 totals 15 residues. The DNA for the CDR3 is TGCGCCAGCAGCCAATCCCGGGACCTCGACAATGAGCAGTTCTTC. The encoded protein is CASSQSRDLDNEQFF.

This clonotype was counted a few times. The chain joins TRBV12-3 or TRBV12-4 to TRBJ2-7, with D tentatively TRBD1 (7 bases). Deletions cut 1 base from V and 12 bases from J, with 19 bases between. The CDR3 spans 14 residues. The CDR3 protein is CASSLGAGGLSMYF. The DNA of the CDR3 is TGTGCCAGCAGTTTAGGAGCAGGGGGACTGTCTATGTACTTC.

This clonotype was detected a few times. This sequence joins TRBV15 and TRBJ2-3, with 7 bases aligning to TRBD1. The CDR3 runs to 14 residues. Germline lookup yields CDR1 LNHNV and CDR2 YYDKDF (reference sequence). J gave up 5 bases and V 3 bases, and 5 bases lay outside the gene matches. CDR3 nucleotides: TGTGCCACCAGCAGGTCAGACAGGGTAGATACGCAGTATTTT. Translated, it gives CATSRSDRVDTQYF.

There are a few counts of this clonotype. The chain uses TRBV6-5 and TRBJ1-1; no reliable D call. Trimming left V 2 bases short and J 9 bases short, with 13 bases between. Germline values: CDR1 MNHEY, CDR2 SVGAGI. The CDR3 is 13 amino acids. In DNA, the CDR3 is TGTGCCAGCAGTTACCGCCCTGACATTAAAGCTTTCTTT. Amino acids: CASSYRPDIKAFF.